This TCR beta chain was recorded in a study of OX40 agonist ivuxolimab in advanced cancers. Study-level findings and limits: Averaged across samples, CD8+ T cells carried more expanded clones than CD4+ did.

The CDR3 length is 13 residues. Germline V gene sequence: CDR1 SGHAT, CDR2 FQNNGV. The ends were cut back, 1 base at V and 8 bases at J, with 11 bases in the middle. In regard to this clone: Its matching antigen is unknown.

The repertoire was sequenced with immunoSEQ multiplex PCR; TCRdb's copy has only in-frame clones and lacks some. The sample lists about 70,000 clones; roughly 82% were seen once. The receptor was derived from an adult with an advanced solid tumor such as melanoma, head and neck, liver or kidney cancer. The material sequenced was CD4+ or CD8+ T cells sorted from blood, taken in a trial of the OX40 agonist ivuxolimab. The chain has TRBV11-2 and TRBJ1-2; perhaps TRBD1 as D (5 bases). CDR3 amino acids: CASSLGGNQGYTF. For the CDR3, the DNA is TGTGCCAGCAGCTTAGGGGGGAATCAGGGCTACACCTTC.